This T cell receptor (beta chain) emerged from a study of T cell repertoires in cytomegalovirus infection. A few counts support this clonotype. Via MiXCR, TCRdb re-called the reads, giving one row per CDR3 protein. The data contain approximately 750,000 distinct CDR3 sequences, less than 40% of them singletons. With 6 bases clipped from V and 0 bases from J, the junction kept 3 bases outside the gene matches. CDR1 and CDR2 (germline): MDHEN, SYDVKM. The CDR3 contains 14 residues. V gene TRBV28 combines with J gene TRBJ2-7; TRBD1 matches 9 bases. This TCR came from a human donor in good health (CMV status not recorded). Some clones in this sample may be carry-over from other donors' samples. The material sequenced was PBMCs. The CDR3 protein is CASRQQGASYEQYF. CDR3 nucleotides: TGTGCCAGCAGGCAACAGGGGGCCTCCTACGAGCAGTACTTC.